The present entry profiles one TCR beta chain with its context. Its antigen remains unknown. Trimming removed 4 bases from V and 9 bases from J, with 16 bases in between. Germline lookup yields CDR1 MNHNS and CDR2 SASEGT. The CDR3 covers 14 residues. Sequencing used immunoSEQ multiplex PCR; TCRdb keeps in-frame clones, though not all of them. Counted here are 60,000 to 75,000 clones, 80% occurring once; the ten biggest clones make up approximately 1.2%. This sample is drawn from a study of OX40 agonist ivuxolimab in advanced cancers. General study findings and limits: At 0.1 to 3.0 mg/kg and by week 6, CD4+ and CD8+ T cells in the blood had expanded clonally.

The source is an adult with an advanced solid tumor such as melanoma, head and neck, liver or kidney cancer. The genes are TRBV6-1 and TRBJ2-1; D possibly corresponds to TRBD2 (6 bases). The sample was CD4+ or CD8+ T cells sorted from blood, taken in a trial of the OX40 agonist ivuxolimab. The DNA for the CDR3 is TGTGCCAGCAGTGGCCGGGACTTTCTACGTGAGCAGTTCTTC. Its protein is CASSGRDFLREQFF.